The 9 T cell receptor beta chains presented below share a single source sample, sequenced in a study of graft-versus-host responses after intestinal transplantation. These receptors are not linked to any known antigen. Clones were sequenced by immunoSEQ multiplex PCR, and TCRdb holds only the in-frame ones, with some missing. The sample lists more than 70,000 clones; 85% to 90% were seen once. The sample consisted of unstimulated CD4+ T cells sorted from spleen or lymph node cells, taken before intestinal transplant. The receptors come from a human donor who received an intestinal transplant.

The chain employs TRBV6-1 and TRBJ2-1, with 15 bases aligning to TRBD2. V lost 8 bases to trimming and J lost 2 bases; unmatched junction nucleotides: 1. The germline V gene has CDR1 MNHNS and CDR2 SASEGT. CDR3 length: 15 amino acids. CDR3 nucleotides: TGTGCCAGCGGGACTAGCGGGGGGACCTACAATGAGCAGTTCTTC. Translated, it gives CASGTSGGTYNEQFF.

The rearrangement uses TRBV9 and TRBJ2-1, with a weak D call TRBD2 (5 bases). Per the germline V gene, CDR1 is SGDLS and CDR2 is YYNGEE. The CDR3 covers 15 residues. Deletions cut 0 bases from V and 7 bases from J, with 14 bases between. CDR3 in DNA: TGTGCCAGCAGCGTAGGGTCGGGGAGTAGGAATGAGCAGTTCTTC. Residues: CASSVGSGSRNEQFF.

V gene TRBV27 combines with J gene TRBJ1-2; D is ambiguous. The CDR3 consists of 13 residues. Germline loops: CDR1 MNHEY, CDR2 SMNVEV (reference sequence). Trimming removed 4 bases at V and 8 bases at J, with 14 bases between. In DNA, the CDR3 is TGTGCCAGCAGTTGGGGAGTCTTCGGGGGCTACACCTTC. Its protein product is CASSWGVFGGYTF.

The V call is TRBV7-2, the J call TRBJ2-7, with D tentatively TRBD2 (5 bases). The V end lost 1 base, the J end lost 0 bases, and 13 bases lay between the germline ends. The CDR3 contains 16 residues. The germline CDR1 and CDR2 sequences are SGHTA and FQGNSA. The chain's CDR3 is CASSLEFGISSYEQYF. The DNA of the CDR3 is TGTGCCAGCAGCTTAGAATTCGGGATCAGCTCCTACGAGCAGTACTTC.

This chain links TRBV6-5 with TRBJ1-3, with a weak D call TRBD1 (5 bases). The CDR3 is made up of 13 amino acids. The ends were cut back, 6 bases at V and 4 bases at J, with 10 bases in the middle. From germline, CDR1 is MNHEY and CDR2 SVGAGI. The CDR3 DNA is TGTGCCAGCAGCGCGGGGGGGGGAAACACCATATATTTT. This codes for CASSAGGGNTIYF.

Regarding this clone: This specimen includes other DNA sequences encoding the same CDR3. V and J are TRBV9 and TRBJ1-1; D gene unclear. CDR1 and CDR2 (germline): SGDLS, YYNGEE. Trimming took off 0 bases at V and 0 bases at J, with 6 bases between the two ends. The CDR3 has 14 amino acids. CDR3 in amino acids: CASSVEPLNTEAFF. The CDR3 DNA sequence: TGTGCCAGCAGCGTAGAGCCATTGAACACTGAAGCTTTCTTT.

This clone was picked up one time. The V and J genes are TRBV7-9 and TRBJ1-2; D ambiguous. From germline, CDR1 is SEHNR and CDR2 FQNEAQ (reference sequence). CDR3 length: 12 amino acids. The V end was cut by 3 bases, the J end by 3 bases, with 5 bases between. The CDR3 loop reads CASSFSDYGYTF. The CDR3 DNA follows: TGTGCCAGCAGCTTCTCGGACTATGGCTACACCTTC. The complete variable domain, with remaining parts taken from reference TRBV7-9 and TRBJ1-2, reads DTGVSQNPRHKITKRGQNVTFRCDPISEHNRLYWYRQTLGQGPEFLTYFQNEAQLEKSRLLSDRFSAERPKGSFSTLEIQRTEQGDSAMYLCASSFSDYGYTFGSGTRLTVV.

The chain is built from TRBV6-1 and TRBJ2-5, with 7 bases lining up with TRBD1. The J call could be wrong; TRBJ2-7 is a better fit for the DNA end. CDR3 length: 14 amino acids. Per germline, CDR1 MNHNS and CDR2 SASEGT. CDR3 residues: CASTRDRALYEQYF. CDR3 bases: TGTGCCAGCACCCGAGACAGGGCACTGTACGAGCAGTACTTC.

The rearrangement uses TRBV7-8 and TRBJ1-5; a weak D match, TRBD1 (5 bases). Trimming stripped 5 bases from V and 7 bases from J, with 21 bases between. This CDR3 region has 16 residues. The V gene's germline CDR1 is SGHVS and CDR2 FQNEAQ. The DNA for the CDR3 is TGTGCCAGCAGCCCCCAGAGAGACAGTTCGCGGCAGCCCCAGCATTTT. This translates into CASSPQRDSSRQPQHF.